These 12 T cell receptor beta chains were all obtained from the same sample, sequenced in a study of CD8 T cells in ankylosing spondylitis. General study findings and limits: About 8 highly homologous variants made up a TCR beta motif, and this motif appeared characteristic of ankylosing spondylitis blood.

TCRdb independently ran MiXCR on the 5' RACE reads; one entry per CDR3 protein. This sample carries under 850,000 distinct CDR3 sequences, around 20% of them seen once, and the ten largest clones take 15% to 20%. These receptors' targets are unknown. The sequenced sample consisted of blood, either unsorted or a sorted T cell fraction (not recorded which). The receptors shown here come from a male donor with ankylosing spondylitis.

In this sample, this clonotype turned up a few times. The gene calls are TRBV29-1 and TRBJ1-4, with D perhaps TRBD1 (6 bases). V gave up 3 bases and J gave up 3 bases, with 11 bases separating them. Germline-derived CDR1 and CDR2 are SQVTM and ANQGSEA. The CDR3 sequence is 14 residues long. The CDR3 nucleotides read TGCAGCGTTGATGGCGGACAGCCTAATGAAAAACTGTTTTTT. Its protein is CSVDGGQPNEKLFF.

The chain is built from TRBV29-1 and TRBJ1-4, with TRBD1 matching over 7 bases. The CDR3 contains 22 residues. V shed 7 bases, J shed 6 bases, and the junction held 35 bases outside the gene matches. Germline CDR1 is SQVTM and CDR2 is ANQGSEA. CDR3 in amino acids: CSARFRQGWQLLGQNVDEKLFF. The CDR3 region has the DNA TGCAGCGCACGGTTTCGACAGGGATGGCAATTGCTGGGCCAAAATGTGGATGAAAAACTGTTTTTT.

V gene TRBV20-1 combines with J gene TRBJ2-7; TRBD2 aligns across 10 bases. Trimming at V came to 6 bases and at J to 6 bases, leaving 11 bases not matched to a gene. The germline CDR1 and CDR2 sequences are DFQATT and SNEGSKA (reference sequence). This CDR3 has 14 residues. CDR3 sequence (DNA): TGCAGTGCCCCCCGGGTAGCGGGAGGTGGCGAGCAGTACTTC. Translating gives CSAPRVAGGGEQYF.

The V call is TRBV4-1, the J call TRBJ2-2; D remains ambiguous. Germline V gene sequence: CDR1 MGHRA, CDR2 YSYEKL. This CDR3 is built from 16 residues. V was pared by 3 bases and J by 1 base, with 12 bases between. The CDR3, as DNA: TGCGCCAGCAGCCATCGAGAAGGGTTGAACACCGGGGAGCTGTTTTTT. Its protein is CASSHREGLNTGELFF.

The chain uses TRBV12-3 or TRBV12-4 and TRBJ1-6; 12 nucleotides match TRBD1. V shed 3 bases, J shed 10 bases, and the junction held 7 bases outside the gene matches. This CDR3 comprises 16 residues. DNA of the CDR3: TGTGCCAGCAGTTTCAGTTCGGGGACAGGGGGCTCACCCCTCCACTTT. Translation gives CASSFSSGTGGSPLHF.

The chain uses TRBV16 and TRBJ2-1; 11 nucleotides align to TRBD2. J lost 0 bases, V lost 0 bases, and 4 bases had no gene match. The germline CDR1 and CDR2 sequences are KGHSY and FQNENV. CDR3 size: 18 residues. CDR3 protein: CASSQSTSGDNSYNEQFF. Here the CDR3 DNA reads TGTGCCAGCAGCCAATCGACTAGCGGGGATAACTCCTACAATGAGCAGTTCTTC.

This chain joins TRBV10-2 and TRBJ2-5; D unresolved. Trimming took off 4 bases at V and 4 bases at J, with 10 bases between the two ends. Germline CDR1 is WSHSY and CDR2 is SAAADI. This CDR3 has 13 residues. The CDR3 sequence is CASSGLARETQYF. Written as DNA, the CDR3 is TGCGCCAGCAGTGGATTAGCCCGAGAGACCCAGTACTTC.

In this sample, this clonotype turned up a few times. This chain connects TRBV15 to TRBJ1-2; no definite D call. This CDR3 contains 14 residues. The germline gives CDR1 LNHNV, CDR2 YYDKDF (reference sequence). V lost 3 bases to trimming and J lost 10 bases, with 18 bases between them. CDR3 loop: CATSRDRGGKVYTF. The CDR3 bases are TGTGCCACCAGCAGGGACCGAGGAGGGAAAGTCTACACCTTC.

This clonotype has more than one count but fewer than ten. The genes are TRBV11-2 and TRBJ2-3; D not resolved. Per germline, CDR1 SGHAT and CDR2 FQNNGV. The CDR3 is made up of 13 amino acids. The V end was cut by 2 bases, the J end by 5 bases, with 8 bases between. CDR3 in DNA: TGTGCCAGCAGCTTATTTACAGTAGATACGCAGTATTTT. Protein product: CASSLFTVDTQYF.

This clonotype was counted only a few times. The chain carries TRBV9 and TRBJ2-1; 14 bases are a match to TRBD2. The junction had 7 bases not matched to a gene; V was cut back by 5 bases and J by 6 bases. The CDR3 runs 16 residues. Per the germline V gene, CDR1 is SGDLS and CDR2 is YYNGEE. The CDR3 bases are TGTGCCAGCAGGGCGGGACTAGCGGGAGTTGGCAATGAGCAGTTCTTC. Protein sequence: CASRAGLAGVGNEQFF.

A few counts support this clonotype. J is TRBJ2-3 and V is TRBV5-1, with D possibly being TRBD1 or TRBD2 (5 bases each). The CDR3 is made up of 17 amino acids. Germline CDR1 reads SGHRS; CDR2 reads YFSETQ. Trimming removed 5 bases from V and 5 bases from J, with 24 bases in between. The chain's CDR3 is CASREGQVFVEGDTQYF. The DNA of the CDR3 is TGCGCCAGCAGGGAAGGACAAGTTTTTGTCGAGGGAGATACGCAGTATTTT.

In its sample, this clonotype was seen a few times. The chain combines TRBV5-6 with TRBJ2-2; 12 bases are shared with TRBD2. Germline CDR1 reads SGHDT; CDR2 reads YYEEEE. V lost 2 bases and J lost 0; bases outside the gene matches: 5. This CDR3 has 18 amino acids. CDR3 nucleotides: TGTGCCAGCAGCTTCGGGACTAGCGGGCCCGCGAACACCGGGGAGCTGTTTTTT. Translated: CASSFGTSGPANTGELFF.